This T cell receptor (beta chain) was sequenced in a study of early T cells in non-severe SARS-CoV-2 infection. Study summary: Investigators sequenced bulk RNA drawn from unsorted whole blood, and chains remained unpaired. Whole-study results and caveats: CD4 and private specificities were missed by VDJdb matching, which favored anti-spike CD8 responses.

The library protocol tagged individual cDNA molecules with unique molecular identifiers. Each CDR3 protein gets one entry after TCRdb re-called the 5' RACE reads with MiXCR. Of 80,000 or so distinct CDR3 sequences listed, about an eighth are singletons. The trim removed 4 bases at V and 5 bases at J, leaving 9 bases unmatched. The CDR3 extends over 18 amino acids. Germline V gene sequence: CDR1 LGHNA, CDR2 YNFKEQ. Details on this clonotype: As yet, its antigen is unknown.

The sequence came from an adult who was a healthcare worker with PCR-confirmed SARS-CoV-2 infection or an uninfected control (not recorded which). The V call is TRBV4-2, the J call TRBJ2-2; TRBD2 matches 14 bases. Material: whole blood. Here the CDR3 DNA reads TGTGCCAGCAGCCCGACGGGACTAGCGGGAGTGTGGACCGGGGAGCTGTTTTTT. Translating it yields CASSPTGLAGVWTGELFF.